The subject of this entry is one T cell receptor (beta chain). These data belong to a study of glioma-infiltrating T cells after dendritic cell vaccination. Germline V lookup: CDR1 SGHTA, CDR2 FQGNSA. There are 14 residues in the CDR3. Clones were read by immunoSEQ multiplex PCR, and TCRdb kept only the in-frame ones, dropping some. The sample consists of about 21,000 clones, less than 85% of them appearing once. This sequence was found in a human donor with glioblastoma. This specimen consisted of blood, obtained before dendritic cell vaccination. The chain combines TRBV7-2 with TRBJ2-5; TRBD1 agrees at 10 bases. With the DNA end fitting TRBJ2-7 better, the J assignment may be wrong. This CDR3 reads CASSLTGGIYEQYF. The CDR3 DNA sequence: TGTGCCAGCAGCCTGACAGGGGGCATCTACGAGCAGTACTTC.